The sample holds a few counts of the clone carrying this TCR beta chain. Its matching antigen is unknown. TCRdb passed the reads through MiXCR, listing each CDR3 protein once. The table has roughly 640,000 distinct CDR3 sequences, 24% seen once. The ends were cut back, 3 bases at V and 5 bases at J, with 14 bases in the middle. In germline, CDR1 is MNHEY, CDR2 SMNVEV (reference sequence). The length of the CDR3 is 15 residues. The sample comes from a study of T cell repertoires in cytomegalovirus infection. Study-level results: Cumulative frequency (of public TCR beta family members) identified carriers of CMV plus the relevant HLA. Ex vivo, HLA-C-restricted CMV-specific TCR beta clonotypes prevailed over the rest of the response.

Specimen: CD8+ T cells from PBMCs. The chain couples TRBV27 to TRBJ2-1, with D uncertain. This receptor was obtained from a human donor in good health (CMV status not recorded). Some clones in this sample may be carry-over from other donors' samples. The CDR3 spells CASSLPAPWDNEQFF. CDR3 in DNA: TGTGCCAGCAGTTTGCCTGCGCCTTGGGACAATGAGCAGTTCTTC.